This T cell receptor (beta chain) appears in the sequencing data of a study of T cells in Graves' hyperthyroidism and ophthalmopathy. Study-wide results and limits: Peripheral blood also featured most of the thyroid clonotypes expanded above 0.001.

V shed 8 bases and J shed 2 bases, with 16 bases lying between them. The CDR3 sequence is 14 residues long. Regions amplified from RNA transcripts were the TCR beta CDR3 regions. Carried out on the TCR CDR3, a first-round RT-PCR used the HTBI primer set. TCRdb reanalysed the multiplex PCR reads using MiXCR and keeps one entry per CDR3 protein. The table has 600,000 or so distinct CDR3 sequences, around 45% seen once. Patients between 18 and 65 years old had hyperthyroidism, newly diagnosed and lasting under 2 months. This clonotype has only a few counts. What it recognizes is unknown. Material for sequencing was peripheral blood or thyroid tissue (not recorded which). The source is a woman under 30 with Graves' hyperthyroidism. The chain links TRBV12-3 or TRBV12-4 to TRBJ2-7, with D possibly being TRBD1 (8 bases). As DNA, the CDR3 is TGTGCCAGCGGACCCACAGGGGGGGCCTACGAGCAGTACTTC. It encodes CASGPTGGAYEQYF.